Each of the 9 T cell receptor beta chains below was sequenced from the same sample in a study of blood T cells in healthy people across ages. It was with a sample-barcoded 5' primer and a J-beta primer mix that a second PCR of about 6 to 12 cycles was run. TCRdb processed the 5' RACE reads anew with MiXCR; each CDR3 protein has one entry. In the table there are fewer than 2 million distinct CDR3 sequences, about 39% of which are singletons. The sequenced sample was blood. Receptor source: a human donor in good health.

This clonotype occurred a few times. The rearrangement uses TRBV29-1 and TRBJ2-5; TRBD2 matches at 8 bases. This CDR3 is 12 amino acids long. Germline CDR1 SQVTM, CDR2 ANQGSEA. CDR3 sequence (DNA): TGCAGAGGTGACTCGGGAGGGGAGACCCAGTACTTC. Its translation: CRGDSGGETQYF.

This clonotype was seen once. Since the CDR3 does not end with the conserved phenylalanine or tryptophan, this likely comes from a read error. The chain joins TRBV11-3 to TRBJ2-1; unclear D gene. There are 12 residues in the CDR3. Germline values: CDR1 SGHNT, CDR2 YENEEA. The CDR3 DNA reads TGTGCCAGCAGCGCCTCCCACAATGAGCAGTTCTTA. Translation gives CASSASHNEQFL.

V is TRBV25-1 and J is TRBJ2-2; D remains unclear. The CDR3 loop spans 11 amino acids. The V end lost 4 bases, the J end lost 6 bases, and 3 bases lay between the germline ends. Germline V gene data show CDR1 as MGHDK and CDR2 as SYGVNS. The CDR3 DNA sequence: TGTGCCAGCAGTGTATCCGGGGAGCTGTTTTTT. Protein: CASSVSGELFF.

This clonotype was counted once. The gene calls are TRBV6-1 and TRBJ1-4; no definite D call. This CDR3 has 14 amino acids. Trimming cost V 7 bases and J 4 bases, with 13 bases left between them. Germline V CDR1 and CDR2: MNHNS, SASEGT. The CDR3 nucleotides are TGTGCCAGCAACCCGTCCCGGAGTAATGAAAAACTGTTTTTT. Translating gives CASNPSRSNEKLFF.

The chain joins TRBV20-1 to TRBJ2-4; tentatively, D is TRBD1 (8 bases). CDR3 length: 18 residues. The germline gives CDR1 DFQATT, CDR2 SNEGSKA (reference sequence). Trimming cost V 1 base and J 2 bases, with 21 bases left between them. The DNA of the CDR3 is TGCAGTGCTAGAGTTGGGAGGGGGACAGGAGAGACCAAAAACATTCAGTACTTC. Its translation is CSARVGRGTGETKNIQYF.

The chain recombines TRBV25-1 with TRBJ2-5, with unresolved D. The end of the DNA fits TRBJ2-7 better, so the J call may be wrong. CDR1 is MGHDK, CDR2 SYGVNS, per germline. The CDR3 runs 11 residues. CDR3: CAVGSLHEQYF. CDR3 nucleotides: TGTGCAGTCGGCAGCCTCCACGAGCAGTACTTC.

This chain uses TRBV6-1 with TRBJ2-4; 7 bases align to TRBD1. The trim removed 7 bases at V and 13 bases at J, leaving 19 bases unmatched. The germline V gene has CDR1 MNHNS and CDR2 SASEGT. The CDR3 is 15 residues long. The CDR3 nucleotides read TGTGCCAGCAACCTTGACAGGGTGGGCTACAATGAGCAGTACTTC. The encoded protein is CASNLDRVGYNEQYF.

A single count supports this clonotype. The V call is TRBV7-9, the J call TRBJ2-3; 12 nucleotides line up with TRBD2. Germline assignment: CDR1 SEHNR and CDR2 FQNEAQ (reference sequence). CDR3 length: 16 residues. Trimming removed 3 bases from V and 2 bases from J; junction bases left unmatched: 3. The CDR3 sequence: CASSFRLAGDTDTQYF. The CDR3, as DNA: TGTGCCAGCAGCTTCCGACTAGCGGGAGACACAGATACGCAGTATTTT.

The CDR3 protein is CASTSGQQPQHF. DNA of the CDR3: TGTGCCAGCACCTCAGGGCAACAGCCCCAGCATTTT. The chain combines TRBV7-8 with TRBJ1-5; D is possibly TRBD1 (5 bases). The CDR3 runs to 12 residues. Deletions cut 7 bases from V and 7 bases from J, with 11 bases between. Looked up from germline, CDR1 is SGHVS and CDR2 is FQNEAQ.